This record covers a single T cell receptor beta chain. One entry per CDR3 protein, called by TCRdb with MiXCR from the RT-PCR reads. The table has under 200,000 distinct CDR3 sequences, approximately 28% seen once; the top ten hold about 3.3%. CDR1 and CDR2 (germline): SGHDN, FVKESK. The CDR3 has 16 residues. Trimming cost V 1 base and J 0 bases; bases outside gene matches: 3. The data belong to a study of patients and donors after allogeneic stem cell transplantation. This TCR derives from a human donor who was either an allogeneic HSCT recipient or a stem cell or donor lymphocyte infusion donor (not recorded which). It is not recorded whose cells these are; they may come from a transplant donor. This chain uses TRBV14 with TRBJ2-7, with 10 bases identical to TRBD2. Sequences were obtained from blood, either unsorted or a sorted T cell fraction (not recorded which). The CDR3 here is CASSQGASGSSYEQYF. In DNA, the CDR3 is TGTGCCAGCAGCCAAGGAGCTAGCGGGAGCTCCTACGAGCAGTACTTC.